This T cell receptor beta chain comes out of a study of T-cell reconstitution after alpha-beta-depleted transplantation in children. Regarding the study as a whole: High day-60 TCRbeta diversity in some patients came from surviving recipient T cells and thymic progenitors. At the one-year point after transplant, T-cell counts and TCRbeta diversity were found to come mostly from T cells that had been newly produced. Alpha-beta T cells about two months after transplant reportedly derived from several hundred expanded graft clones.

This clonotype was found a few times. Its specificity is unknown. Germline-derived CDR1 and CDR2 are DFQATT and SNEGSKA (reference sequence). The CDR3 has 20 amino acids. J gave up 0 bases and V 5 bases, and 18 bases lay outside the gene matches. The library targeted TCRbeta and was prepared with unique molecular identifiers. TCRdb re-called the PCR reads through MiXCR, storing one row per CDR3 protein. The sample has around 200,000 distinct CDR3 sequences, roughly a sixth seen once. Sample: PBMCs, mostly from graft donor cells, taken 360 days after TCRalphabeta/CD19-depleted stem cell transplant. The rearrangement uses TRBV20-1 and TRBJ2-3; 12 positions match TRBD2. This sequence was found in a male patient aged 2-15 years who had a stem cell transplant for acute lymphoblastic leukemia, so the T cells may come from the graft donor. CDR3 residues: CSAALRTSGGPVLSTDTQYF. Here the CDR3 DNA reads TGCAGTGCTGCCCTTCGTACTAGCGGGGGGCCAGTTCTTAGCACAGATACGCAGTATTTT.